A selection of T cell receptor beta chains follows, all from one sample in a study of shared clonotypes between healthy human individuals. The table came from immunoSEQ multiplex PCR; TCRdb's copy has only in-frame clones and leaves some out. The top ten hold about 0.52% of the sample, which has about 1 million clones, 75% to 85% seen once. The sequenced sample was memory CD4+ T cells from PBMCs. The receptors originated from a man aged 18 to 35 in good health. Some clones in this sample may be carry-over from other donors' samples. CDR3s include the opening cysteine and the closing phenylalanine or tryptophan. D genes are given only for firm matches. Clone size appears in some rows only: once, few, many, or a class for an expanded clone.

j_call,d_call,clone_size,v_call,cdr3_aa,cdr3_nt
TRBJ2-7,TRBD1,-,TRBV19,CASSIVTGGTTYEQYF,TGTGCCAGTAGTATTGTCACAGGGGGAACAACCTACGAGCAGTACTTC
TRBJ1-1,-,few,TRBV5-1,CASSLAFSTTEAFF,TGCGCCAGCAGCTTGGCTTTCAGTACCACTGAAGCTTTCTTT
TRBJ1-1,-,few,TRBV29-1,CSVGNVLNTEAFF,TGCAGCGTTGGGAACGTACTGAACACTGAAGCTTTCTTT
TRBJ1-5,TRBD1,-,TRBV6-6,CASSYDRGRQPQHF,TGTGCCAGCAGTTACGACAGGGGGAGACAGCCCCAGCATTTT
TRBJ2-5,TRBD2,-,TRBV6-5,CASSRTSGQETQYF,TGTGCCAGCAGTCGGACTAGCGGCCAAGAGACCCAGTACTTC
TRBJ2-5,-,-,TRBV5-6,CASSGGAQETQYF,TGTGCCAGCAGCGGGGGGGCTCAAGAGACCCAGTACTTC
TRBJ2-3,TRBD1,-,TRBV5-4,CASSGRDREYF,TGTGCCAGCAGCGGCCGGGACAGAGAGTATTTT
TRBJ2-2,-,many,TRBV7-3,CASSSGGPTGELFF,TGTGCCAGCAGCTCCGGAGGACCCACCGGGGAGCTGTTTTTT
TRBJ1-1,-,-,TRBV29-1,CSVEGGSGNTEAFF,TGCAGCGTTGAAGGCGGGTCCGGGAACACTGAAGCTTTCTTT
TRBJ2-1,-,-,TRBV5-4,CASSLSGDSYNEQFF,TGTGCCAGCAGCTTGTCGGGGGATTCCTACAATGAGCAGTTCTTC
TRBJ1-3,-,-,TRBV9,CASSVFGATGNTIYF,TGTGCCAGCAGCGTCTTCGGGGCGACTGGAAACACCATATATTTT
TRBJ2-7,TRBD1,-,TRBV7-9,CASSSGATGGKQYF,TGTGCCAGCAGCTCGGGGGCCACAGGGGGCAAGCAGTACTTC
TRBJ2-5,-,-,TRBV11-2,CASSLKYTGGKQTQYF,TGTGCCAGCAGCCTAAAATATACGGGGGGCAAGCAGACCCAGTACTTC
TRBJ2-5,-,-,TRBV2,CASTGAFTQYF,TGTGCCAGCACCGGGGCCTTCACCCAGTACTTC
TRBJ2-3,-,-,TRBV28,CASSLWTGRGADTQYF,TGTGCCAGCAGTTTATGGACAGGGAGGGGTGCAGATACGCAGTATTTT
TRBJ2-3,-,many,TRBV30,CAWSESTDTQYF,TGTGCCTGGAGTGAGTCCACAGATACGCAGTATTTT
TRBJ2-2,-,-,TRBV13,CASSDPRGTGELFF,TGTGCCAGCAGCGACCCCCGGGGCACCGGGGAGCTGTTTTTT
TRBJ1-1,-,-,TRBV18,CASSPTRAEAFF,TGTGCCAGCTCCCCGACCCGGGCTGAAGCTTTCTTT
TRBJ2-3,TRBD1,-,TRBV7-9,CASSWGSTGEDTQYF,TGTGCCAGCAGCTGGGGGTCCACAGGGGAAGATACGCAGTATTTT
TRBJ2-7,-,-,TRBV20-1,CSARGQYEQYF,TGCAGTGCTAGGGGCCAGTACGAGCAGTACTTC
TRBJ2-5,-,few,TRBV5-1,CASSLGPIQGGETQYF,TGCGCCAGCAGCTTGGGACCTATACAGGGTGGAGAGACCCAGTACTTC
TRBJ2-3,TRBD1,-,TRBV30,CAWSGDRGTDTQYF,TGTGCCTGGAGTGGTGACAGGGGCACAGATACGCAGTATTTT
TRBJ1-2,-,-,TRBV10-1,CASSESRDYGYTF,TGCGCCAGCAGTGAGAGCCGGGACTATGGCTACACCTTC
TRBJ2-7,-,-,TRBV5-1,CASSLDGYYEQYF,TGCGCCAGCAGCTTGGACGGATACTACGAGCAGTACTTC
TRBJ2-3,-,once,TRBV6-1,CASRGGTAKGTQYF,TGTGCCAGCAGGGGTGGAACCGCAAAGGGCACGCAGTATTTT
TRBJ2-3,TRBD2,many,TRBV28,CASSRHSLGLAGVISDTQYF,TGTGCCAGCAGTCGTCATTCCCTTGGACTAGCGGGAGTCATATCAGATACGCAGTATTTT
TRBJ2-3,TRBD2,-,TRBV28,CASSSLALAGVYTQYF,TGTGCCAGCAGTTCCCTGGCCCTAGCGGGAGTTTATACGCAGTATTTT
TRBJ2-3,TRBD2,few,TRBV5-4,CASSSGSTDTQYF,TGTGCCAGCAGTAGCGGGAGCACAGATACGCAGTATTTT
TRBJ2-1,TRBD2,many,TRBV7-3,CASSRTGTSGRSNNEQFF,TGTGCCAGCAGCCGGACCGGGACTAGCGGGAGGTCGAACAATGAGCAGTTCTTC
TRBJ1-1,TRBD1,few,TRBV29-1,CSVEPTGGGTEAFF,TGCAGCGTTGAACCGACAGGGGGAGGCACTGAAGCTTTCTTT
TRBJ2-1,TRBD1,few,TRBV10-1,CASSADRGHQFF,TGCGCCAGCAGTGCCGACAGGGGCCATCAGTTCTTC
TRBJ2-4,TRBD2,-,TRBV5-6,CASSLGSGSKNIQYF,TGTGCCAGCAGCTTGGGTAGCGGGTCCAAAAACATTCAGTACTTC
TRBJ2-1,-,-,TRBV19,CASSIAGSSYNEQFF,TGTGCCAGTAGTATAGCGGGGAGCTCCTACAATGAGCAGTTCTTC
TRBJ2-1,-,-,TRBV28,CASSPLSGTEQFF,TGTGCCAGCAGTCCTTTATCCGGGACGGAGCAGTTCTTC
TRBJ2-3,-,-,TRBV27,CASRVTGADTQYF,TGTGCCAGCAGGGTGACGGGGGCAGATACGCAGTATTTT
TRBJ2-1,-,-,TRBV20-1,CSGWGYNEQFF,TGCAGTGGGTGGGGGTACAATGAGCAGTTCTTC
TRBJ1-4,TRBD1,-,TRBV4-2,CASSQGTGSEKLFF,TGTGCCAGCAGCCAAGGGACAGGGTCTGAAAAACTGTTTTTT
TRBJ1-1,-,-,TRBV28,CASSLWPLSEAFF,TGTGCCAGCAGTTTATGGCCCTTATCTGAAGCTTTCTTT
TRBJ1-5,-,-,TRBV2,CASSRGLSGNQPQHF,TGTGCCAGCAGTCGAGGGCTGTCGGGCAATCAGCCCCAGCATTTT
TRBJ1-1,TRBD1,-,TRBV6-1,CATRQGANTEAFF,TGTGCCACCCGACAGGGTGCGAATACTGAAGCTTTCTTT
TRBJ1-1,-,-,TRBV5-4,CASSSAVGGLNTEAFF,TGTGCCAGCAGCTCGGCGGTAGGGGGGTTGAACACTGAAGCTTTCTTT